This T cell receptor beta chain was documented in a study of cytomegalovirus exposure and HLA in healthy donors. For the study at large: Earlier results showed roughly 110 million unique TCR beta sequences derived from approximately 170 million T cells.

Researchers ran the PCR with 60 Vbeta and 13 Jbeta primers. Some clones are missing from TCRdb's copy, which holds only in-frame ones; the method was immunoSEQ multiplex PCR. The table shows some 150,000 clones, with under 75% occurring only once. The CDR3 has 14 residues. This TCR was sampled from a woman in her sixties or seventies in good health and CMV-seropositive. The sample consisted of PBMCs. The gene calls are TRBV21-1 and TRBJ2-7; the tabulated D call, TRBD1, remains unverified against the DNA. TRBV21-1 is tagged as a pseudogene. CDR3 amino acids: CASSQGQGAYEQYF. CDR3 bases: TGTGCCAGCAGCCAAGGACAGGGGGCGTACGAGCAGTACTTC.